The sequence of this TCR beta chain was determined in a study of post-analysis software for immune sequencing data (dated by TCRdb to the mid-2010s). The study in broad terms: Relapsing-remitting, secondary progressive and progressive-relapsing multiple sclerosis were recorded as disease courses, and subtype annotation was lacking for some patients. The multiple sclerosis patient repertoires were compared with 11 previously published healthy control repertoires from donors aged about 6 to 26 years. A subset of samples was prepared in parallel using single-end sample barcoding, then pooled and co-amplified after Illumina adapter ligation.

Library construction relied on PCR. The sequencer was an Illumina HiSeq 2500. Unique molecular identifiers were incorporated into TCR beta cDNA libraries to reduce PCR and sequencing biases. Roughly 500,000 cDNA molecules were obtained for every 1 to 10 million input T cells, so each molecule roughly corresponded to one T cell. The patient libraries were prepared and sequenced with the same protocol used for the earlier healthy control dataset. Samples belonging to the same batch were prepared together, multiplexed and sequenced on a shared HiSeq lane. The authors processed their data as follows. Raw barcoded reads were processed with MIGEC, discarding single-read molecular identifier groups before consensus assembly and CDR3 extraction. VDJtools was used for post-analysis of the clonotype tables, and diversity was normalized by down-sampling every dataset to the size of the smallest sample. Repertoire overlap clustering matched CDR3 amino acid but not nucleotide sequences to correct batch-related cross-sample contamination. TCRdb redid the processing of the public reads, applying fastp at Q25 and MiXCR, and retained in-frame beta chains. Identical CDR3 protein sequences are pooled into one entry, listed with their most common genes and DNA. The V and J calls, along with clone size, are taken from TCRdb and not from the paper's own processing. In this sample the table shows roughly 620,000 distinct CDR3 sequences, about 40% of which occur a single time. About 1.8% of the sample is in the top ten clones.

Overall results and qualifications from the work: Patients showed significantly higher frequencies than controls for a handful of TRBV segments, among them TRBV5-6, TRBV5-1 and TRBV20-1. Significantly lower normalized Chao1 diversity was found in multiple sclerosis patients than in controls, suggesting substantial peripheral T-cell clonal expansion. The control group was slightly older than the multiple sclerosis patient group. Direct clustering with F measure showed strong co-clustering of samples prepared in the same batch, prompting a batch-effect correction.

The CDR3 sequence holds 12 residues, the cysteine and phenylalanine included. CDR3 DNA only is kept here, 36 bases in frame from base 1. Clipping removes 7 bases from V and 7 bases from J, with 8 as the unmatched junction base count. The germline V gene specifies SQVTM as CDR1 and ANQGSEA as CDR2. To demonstrate the VDJtools post-analysis software, the study profiled TCR beta repertoires from the peripheral blood of about 13 young patients with multiple sclerosis. The multiple sclerosis patients were children and adolescents between roughly 6 and 17 years of age. Notes on this clonotype: No cognate antigen has been identified for it. No qualities accompany the bases; no much larger clone lies one base away.

What was sequenced was blood. This TCR was recovered from a girl aged 10 to 17 with multiple sclerosis. Recombination linked TRBV29-1 to TRBJ1-2; 8 central bases correspond to TRBD1. For the CDR3, the sequence is CSELTGVGGYTF. The nucleotides are TGCAGCGAGCTGACAGGGGTCGGTGGCTACACCTTC.